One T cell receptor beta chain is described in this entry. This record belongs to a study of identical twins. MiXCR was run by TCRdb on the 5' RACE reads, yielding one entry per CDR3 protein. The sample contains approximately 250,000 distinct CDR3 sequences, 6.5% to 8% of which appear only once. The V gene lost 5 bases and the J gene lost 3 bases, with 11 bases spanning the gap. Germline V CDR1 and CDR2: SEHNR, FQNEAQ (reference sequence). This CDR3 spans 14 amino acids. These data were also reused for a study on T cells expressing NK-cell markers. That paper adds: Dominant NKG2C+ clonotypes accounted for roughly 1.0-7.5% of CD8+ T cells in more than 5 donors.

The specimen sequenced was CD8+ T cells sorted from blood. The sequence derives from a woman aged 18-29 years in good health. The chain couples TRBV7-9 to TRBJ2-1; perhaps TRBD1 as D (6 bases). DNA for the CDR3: TGTGCCAGCAGCGTACGGACAGTCTACAATGAGCAGTTCTTC. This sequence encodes CASSVRTVYNEQFF.